This T cell receptor beta chain was identified in a study of T cells in Graves' hyperthyroidism and ophthalmopathy. The source material, RNA transcripts, was used to amplify TCR beta CDR3 regions. The HTBI primer set drove a first-round RT-PCR of the TCR CDR3. TCRdb re-derived calls from the multiplex PCR reads in MiXCR, one entry per CDR3 protein. The sample consists of some 360,000 distinct CDR3 sequences, 15% to 20% of them appearing once. This clonotype was recorded many times. The V and J ends lost 6 bases and 5 bases respectively, with 14 bases between them. The length of the CDR3 is 14 residues.

This TCR derives from a woman aged 40 to 50 with Graves' ophthalmopathy. Sequences were obtained from blood. The chain is built from TRBV12-3 or TRBV12-4 and TRBJ2-4; D might be TRBD1 (6 bases). The DNA for the CDR3 is TGTGCCAGCAGCACCAACAGGGTCCAAAACATTCAGTACTTC. It codes for CASSTNRVQNIQYF.